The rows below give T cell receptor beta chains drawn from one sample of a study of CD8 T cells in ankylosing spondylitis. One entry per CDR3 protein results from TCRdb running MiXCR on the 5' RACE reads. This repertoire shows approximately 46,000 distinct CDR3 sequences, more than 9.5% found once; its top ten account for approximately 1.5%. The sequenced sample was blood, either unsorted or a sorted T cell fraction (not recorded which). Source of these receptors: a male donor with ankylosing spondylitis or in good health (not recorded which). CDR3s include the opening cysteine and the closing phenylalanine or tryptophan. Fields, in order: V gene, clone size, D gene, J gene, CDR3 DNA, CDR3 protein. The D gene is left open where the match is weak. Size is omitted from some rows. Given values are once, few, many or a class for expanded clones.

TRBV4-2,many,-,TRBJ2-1,TGTGCCAGCAGCCAAAGGCTGGGGGCCCACTACAATGAGCAGTTCTTC,CASSQRLGAHYNEQFF
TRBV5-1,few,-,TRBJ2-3,TGCGCCAGCAGCTTGCAGGCGGGGGCCACAGATACGCAGTATTTT,CASSLQAGATDTQYF
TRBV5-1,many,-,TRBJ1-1,TGCGCCAGCAGCTTGGATTGGACACGCCACACTGAAGCTTTTTTT,CASSLDWTRHTEAFF
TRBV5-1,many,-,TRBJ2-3,TGCGCCAGCAGCTTGGGGTCAGTTCGCGCCGATACGCAGTATTTT,CASSLGSVRADTQYF
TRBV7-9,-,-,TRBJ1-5,TGTGCCAGCAGCTTAGGCAGCGATCAGCCCCAGCATTTT,CASSLGSDQPQHF
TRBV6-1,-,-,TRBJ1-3,TGTGCCAGCAGCGGGTCGGGGCCGGTCTCTGGAAACACCATATATTTT,CASSGSGPVSGNTIYF
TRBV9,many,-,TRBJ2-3,TGTGCCAGCAGCGTGACCGGGTCCTCAACCCCCACAGATACGCAGTATTTT,CASSVTGSSTPTDTQYF
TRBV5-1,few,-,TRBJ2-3,TGCGCCAGCAGCTTGAACACCCAGGTCACAGATACGCAGTATTTT,CASSLNTQVTDTQYF
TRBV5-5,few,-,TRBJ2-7,TGTGCCAGCAGCCTTTACTGGTCGTCGGACTACGAGCAGTACTTC,CASSLYWSSDYEQYF
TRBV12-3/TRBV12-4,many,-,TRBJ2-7,TGTGCCAGCAGTCCCTCAGCGTACGAGCAGTACTTC,CASSPSAYEQYF
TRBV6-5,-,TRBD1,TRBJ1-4,TGTGCCAGCAGTTCGGGGACAGGGGGCTATGGGGAAAAACTGTTTTTT,CASSSGTGGYGEKLFF
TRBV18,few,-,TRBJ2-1,TGTGCCAGCTCACCTACTTCCTACAATGAGCAGTTCTTC,CASSPTSYNEQFF
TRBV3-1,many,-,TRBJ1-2,TGTGCCAGCAGCCGGGGACCCATCTATGGCTACACCTTC,CASSRGPIYGYTF
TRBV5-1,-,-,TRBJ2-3,TGCGCCAGCAGCTTGTCGGGTCTTGCAGGGGCCCCCACAGATACGCAGTATTTT,CASSLSGLAGAPTDTQYF
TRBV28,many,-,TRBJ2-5,TGTGCCAGTACTACGGGTGGTAGAGAGACCCAGTACTTC,CASTTGGRETQYF
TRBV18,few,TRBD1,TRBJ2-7,TGTGCCAGCTCACGGGGACAGGGTGACGAGCAGTACTTC,CASSRGQGDEQYF